This T cell receptor (beta chain) was sequenced during a study of cytomegalovirus exposure and HLA in healthy donors. Findings of the study overall: In vitro checks showed that a few CMV-associated chains really do target CMV antigens. Judged likely to be a sequencing artifact was a cluster of highly shared sequence variants. Some segments of the V type, notably TRBV6-2 and TRBV6-3, were excluded as indistinguishable. Listed as cytomegalovirus-associated were over 150 TCR beta chains.

PCR primers comprised 60 Vbeta and 13 Jbeta primers. Generated by immunoSEQ multiplex PCR, the TCRdb table keeps only in-frame clones and is missing some. The top ten clones hold 2.5% to 3.5% of a sample with 200,000 to 250,000 clones, around 80% of them seen once. Trimming at V came to 4 bases and at J to 0 bases, leaving 4 bases not matched to a gene. The CDR3 sequence is 14 residues long. Germline lookup yields CDR1 SGDLS and CDR2 YYNGEE. Note on this clone: The antigen is unknown.

The source material was PBMCs. The sequence was obtained from a woman between 55 and 75 years old in good health and CMV-seropositive. This rearrangement joins TRBV9 to TRBJ2-7, with 7 bases identical to TRBD2. CDR3 amino acids: CASSPAGVSYEQYF. The CDR3 nucleotides are TGTGCCAGCAGCCCTGCGGGGGTCTCCTACGAGCAGTACTTC.